The T cell receptor beta chain described here comes from a study of regulatory T cells in long-lasting Graves disease. The time point denotes: newly diagnosed GD, antithyroid drugs for less than 3 months. The TCR library used RNA extracted from PBMCs. The authors diagnosed Graves' disease using American Thyroid Association guidelines. Into tubes containing EDTA, approximately 9 milliliters of peripheral blood were drawn. Per the germline V gene, CDR1 is KGHSH and CDR2 is LQKENI. V dropped 4 bases and J dropped 6 bases, with 15 bases sitting between them. CDR3 length equals 14 residues. Arm-PCR of CDR3 regions and iRepertoire HTBI primers were the basis on which TCR beta libraries were built. TCRdb re-called the multiplex PCR reads with MiXCR, one entry per CDR3 protein. The table records over 300,000 distinct CDR3 sequences, roughly a sixth of them present only once. This clonotype was picked up many times.

Source: peripheral blood mononuclear cells (PBMCs), taken at new diagnosis, from a patient treated with antithyroid drugs. The V and J genes are TRBV18 and TRBJ1-1, with D perhaps TRBD1 (5 bases). This clonotype originated in a female donor with Graves disease. The CDR3 sequence: CASSLMRGGAEAFF. CDR3 coding DNA: TGTGCCAGCTCACTCATGCGGGGAGGGGCTGAAGCTTTCTTT.